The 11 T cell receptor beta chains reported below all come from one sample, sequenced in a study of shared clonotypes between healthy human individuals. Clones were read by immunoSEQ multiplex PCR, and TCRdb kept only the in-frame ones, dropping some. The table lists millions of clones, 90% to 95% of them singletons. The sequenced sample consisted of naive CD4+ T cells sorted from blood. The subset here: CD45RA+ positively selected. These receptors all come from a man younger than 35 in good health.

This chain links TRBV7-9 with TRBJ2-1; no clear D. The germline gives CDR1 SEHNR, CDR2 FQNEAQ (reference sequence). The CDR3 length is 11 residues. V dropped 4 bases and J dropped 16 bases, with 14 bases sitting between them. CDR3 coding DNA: TGTGCCAGCAGCTCTTCAAGTCCGGAATTCTTC. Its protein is CASSSSSPEFF. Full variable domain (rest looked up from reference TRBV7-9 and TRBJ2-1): DTGVSQNPRHKITKRGQNVTFRCDPISEHNRLYWYRQTLGQGPEFLTYFQNEAQLEKSRLLSDRFSAERPKGSFSTLEIQRTEQGDSAMYLCASSSSSPEFFGPGTRLTVL.

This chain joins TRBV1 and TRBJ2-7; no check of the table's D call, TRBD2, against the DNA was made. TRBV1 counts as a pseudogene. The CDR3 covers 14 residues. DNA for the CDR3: TGCACCAGCATAGCCCACGGGAGCTCCTACGAGCAGTACTTC. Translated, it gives CTSIAHGSSYEQYF.

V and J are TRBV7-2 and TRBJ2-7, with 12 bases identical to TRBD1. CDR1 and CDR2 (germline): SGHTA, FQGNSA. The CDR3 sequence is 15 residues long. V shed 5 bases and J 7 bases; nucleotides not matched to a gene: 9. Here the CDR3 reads CASSARGQGAREQYF. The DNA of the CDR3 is TGTGCCAGCAGCGCTAGGGGACAGGGGGCGCGAGAGCAGTACTTC.

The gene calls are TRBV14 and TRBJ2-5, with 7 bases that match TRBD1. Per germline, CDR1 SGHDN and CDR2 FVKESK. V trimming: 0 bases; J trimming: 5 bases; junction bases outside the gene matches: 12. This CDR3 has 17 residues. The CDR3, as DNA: TGTGCCAGCAGCCAAGAACCTGGGACAGCACAAAGGGAGACCCAGTACTTC. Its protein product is CASSQEPGTAQRETQYF. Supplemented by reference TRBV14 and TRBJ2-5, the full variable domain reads EAGVTQFPSHSVIEKGQTVTLRCDPISGHDNLYWYRRVMGKEIKFLLHFVKESKQDESGMPNNRFLAERTGGTYSTLKVQPAELEDSGVYFCASSQEPGTAQRETQYFGPGTRLLVL.

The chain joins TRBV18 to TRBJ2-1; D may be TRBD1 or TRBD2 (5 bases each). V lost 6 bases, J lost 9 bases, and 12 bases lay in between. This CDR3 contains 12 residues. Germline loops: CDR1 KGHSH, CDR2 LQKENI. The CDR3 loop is CASSSMGVEQFF. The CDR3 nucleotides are TGTGCCAGCTCGTCGATGGGGGTTGAGCAGTTCTTC.

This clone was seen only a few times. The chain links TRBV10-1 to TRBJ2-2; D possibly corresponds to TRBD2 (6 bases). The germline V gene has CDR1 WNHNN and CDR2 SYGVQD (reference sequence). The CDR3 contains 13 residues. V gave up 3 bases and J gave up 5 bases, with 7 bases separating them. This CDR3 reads CASSEAGTGELFF. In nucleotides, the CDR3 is TGCGCCAGCAGTGAAGCGGGTACCGGGGAGCTGTTTTTT.

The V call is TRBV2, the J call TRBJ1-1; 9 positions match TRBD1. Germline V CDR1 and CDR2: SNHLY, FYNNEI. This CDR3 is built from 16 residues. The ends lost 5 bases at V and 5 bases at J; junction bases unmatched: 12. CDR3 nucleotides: TGTGCCAGCAGTACCCGGGACAGGGACCTGAGAACTGAAGCTTTCTTT. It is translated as CASSTRDRDLRTEAFF.

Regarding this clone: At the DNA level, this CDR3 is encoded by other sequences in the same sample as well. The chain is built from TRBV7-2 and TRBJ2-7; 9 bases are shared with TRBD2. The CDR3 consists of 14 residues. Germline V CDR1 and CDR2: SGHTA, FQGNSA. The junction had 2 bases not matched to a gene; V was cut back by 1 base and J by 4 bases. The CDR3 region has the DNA TGTGCCAGCAGCTTAGTAGCGGGAGATTACGAGCAGTACTTC. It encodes CASSLVAGDYEQYF. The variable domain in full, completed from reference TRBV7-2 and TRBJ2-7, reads GAGVSQSPSNKVTEKGKDVELRCDPISGHTALYWYRQSLGQGLEFLIYFQGNSAPDKSGLPSDRFSAERTGGSVSTLTIQRTQQEDSAVYLCASSLVAGDYEQYFGPGTRLTVT.

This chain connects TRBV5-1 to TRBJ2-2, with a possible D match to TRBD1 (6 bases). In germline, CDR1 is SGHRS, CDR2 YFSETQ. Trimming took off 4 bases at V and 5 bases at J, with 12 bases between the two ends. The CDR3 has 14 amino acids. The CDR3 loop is CASSRDRTTGELFF. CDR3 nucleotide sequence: TGCGCCAGCAGCCGCGACAGGACTACCGGGGAGCTGTTTTTT.

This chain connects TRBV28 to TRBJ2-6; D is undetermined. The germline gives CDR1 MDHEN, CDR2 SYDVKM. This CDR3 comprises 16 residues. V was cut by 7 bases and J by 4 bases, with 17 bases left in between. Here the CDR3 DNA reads TGTGCCAGCAAACGCTCAATAGAACTAGGGGCCAACGTCCTGACTTTC. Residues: CASKRSIELGANVLTF.

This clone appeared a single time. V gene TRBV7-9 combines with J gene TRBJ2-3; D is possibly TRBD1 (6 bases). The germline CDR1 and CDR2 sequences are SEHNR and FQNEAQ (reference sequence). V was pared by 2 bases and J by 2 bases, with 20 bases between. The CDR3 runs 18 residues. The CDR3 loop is CASSLNAPGQRYTDTQYF. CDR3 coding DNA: TGTGCCAGCAGCTTAAACGCCCCTGGACAGAGATACACAGATACGCAGTATTTT. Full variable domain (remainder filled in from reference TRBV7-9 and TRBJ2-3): DTGVSQNPRHKITKRGQNVTFRCDPISEHNRLYWYRQTLGQGPEFLTYFQNEAQLEKSRLLSDRFSAERPKGSFSTLEIQRTEQGDSAMYLCASSLNAPGQRYTDTQYFGPGTRLTVL.